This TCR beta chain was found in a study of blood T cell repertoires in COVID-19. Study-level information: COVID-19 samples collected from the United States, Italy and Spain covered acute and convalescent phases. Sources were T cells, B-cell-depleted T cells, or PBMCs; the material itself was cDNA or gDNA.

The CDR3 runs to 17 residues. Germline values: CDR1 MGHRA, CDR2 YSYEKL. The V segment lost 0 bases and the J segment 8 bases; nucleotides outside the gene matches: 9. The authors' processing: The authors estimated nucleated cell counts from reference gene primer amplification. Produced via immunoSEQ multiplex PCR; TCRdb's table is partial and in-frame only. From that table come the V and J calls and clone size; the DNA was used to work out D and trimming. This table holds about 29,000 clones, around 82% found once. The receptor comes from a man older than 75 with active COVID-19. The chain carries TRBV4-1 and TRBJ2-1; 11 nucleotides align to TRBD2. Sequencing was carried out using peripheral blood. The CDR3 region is CASSQDPPPSGRHEQFF. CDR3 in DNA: TGCGCCAGCAGCCAAGATCCCCCCCCTAGCGGGAGGCATGAGCAGTTCTTC.